This T cell receptor (beta chain) was captured by sequencing in a study of glioma-infiltrating T cells. As concerns this clonotype: The antigen remains unidentified.

The study's findings and limits: Above-expected tissue-blood divergence occurred in all gliomas, most in low-grade ones.

TCR alpha and beta CDR3 regions were amplified from RNA using iRepertoire nested multiplex PCR. TCRdb fed the multiplex PCR reads into MiXCR, producing one record per CDR3 protein. The repertoire consists of around 350,000 distinct CDR3 sequences, with roughly two fifths occurring once and the leading ten covering about 12%. This CDR3 has 15 residues. The V end lost 4 bases, the J end lost 9 bases, and 19 bases lay between the germline ends. The V gene's germline CDR1 is SGHTA and CDR2 FQGNSA. The origin of this receptor is a human donor with low-grade glioma or glioblastoma, undergoing nonglioma brain surgery, or in good health (not recorded which). The specimen sequenced was glioma tissue, nonneoplastic brain tissue, or PBMCs (not recorded which). This chain uses TRBV7-2 with TRBJ1-5; D perhaps matches TRBD1 (5 bases). CDR3 in DNA: TGTGCCAGCAGCTCGACAGTTAACTCCGGAGGGCCCCAGCATTTT. Translation gives CASSSTVNSGGPQHF.